The clone carrying this T cell receptor (beta chain) has at least ten counts. The target antigen is unknown. The entry originates in a study of metastatic and nonmetastatic thyroid tumors. The wider study: Malignant and benign thyroid patients had repertoires compared in peripheral blood and tumor or nodule tissue.

Findings of the study overall: It was reported that TCR beta diversity was significantly higher in malignant thyroid tumors than benign nodules, in blood and tumor.

The CDR3 has 17 amino acids. The V end lost 1 base, the J end lost 0 bases, and 12 bases lay between the germline ends. Per germline, CDR1 SGHAT and CDR2 FQDESV (reference sequence). Patients had received no treatment of any kind before thyroid surgery. In the original analysis: Across clinicopathological groups, CDR3 differences served as the basis for building a distant-metastasis classifier for papillary thyroid cancer. Using MiXCR, TCRdb re-called clones from the PCR reads. TCRdb's processing, not the authors', yielded these V and J calls. The sample lists tens of thousands of clones; over 20% were seen once.

The sequence derives from a male donor with papillary thyroid cancer or a benign thyroid nodule (not recorded which). Some clones in this sample may be carry-over from other donors' samples. Sequenced: blood. This chain connects TRBV11-1 to TRBJ2-2; no clear D gene. The CDR3 reads CASSLVDGLSNTGELFF. The CDR3 coding sequence is TGTGCCAGCAGCTTAGTGGACGGCCTCTCGAACACCGGGGAGCTGTTTTTT.